Listed here are 12 T cell receptor beta chains from one sample, sequenced in a study of T cell changes during pregnancy in multiple sclerosis. Some clones are missing from TCRdb's copy, which holds only in-frame ones; the method was immunoSEQ multiplex PCR. Of 65,000 to 95,000 clones detected, around 94% appear once; the ten largest clones hold more than 0.85%. This specimen consisted of peripheral blood, obtained in the second trimester of pregnancy. Receptors were obtained from a female donor in good health, enrolled as a control in a pregnancy study.

The chain uses TRBV7-9 and TRBJ2-3; 10 nucleotides agree with TRBD2. The CDR3 is made up of 17 amino acids. The V gene end was trimmed by 4 bases and the J gene end by 4 bases; junction bases not matched to a gene: 11. CDR1 and CDR2 from the germline V gene are SEHNR and FQNEAQ (reference sequence). In DNA form, the CDR3 reads TGTGCCAGCAGCTGGGCTAGCGGGAGAGGCAGTGCAGATACGCAGTATTTT. This codes for CASSWASGRGSADTQYF.

J is TRBJ2-3 and V is TRBV28; tentative D call: TRBD1 (6 bases). Germline V gene data show CDR1 as MDHEN and CDR2 as SYDVKM. There are 9 residues in the CDR3. Deletions cut 8 bases from V and 12 bases from J, with 9 bases between. The CDR3 here is CASGDNQYF. Written as DNA, the CDR3 is TGTGCCAGCGGGGACAACCAGTATTTT.

The V and J genes are TRBV28 and TRBJ2-2; tentatively, D is TRBD2 (5 bases). The V and J ends lost 2 bases and 3 bases respectively, with 7 bases between them. The CDR3 length is 14 residues. Germline loops: CDR1 MDHEN, CDR2 SYDVKM. This CDR3 is CASSLAGYTGELFF. The CDR3, as DNA: TGTGCCAGCAGTTTAGCGGGCTACACCGGGGAGCTGTTTTTT.

The CDR3 DNA reads TGTGCCAGCAGCTTGACTAGCGGGAGCCCCCATGAGCAGTTCTTC. It encodes CASSLTSGSPHEQFF. The V call is TRBV11-3, the J call TRBJ2-1, with 12 nucleotides matching TRBD2. The CDR3 has 15 amino acids. J gave up 8 bases and V 3 bases, and 5 bases lay outside the gene matches. Germline loops: CDR1 SGHNT, CDR2 YENEEA.

This clone was picked up one time. The V and J genes are TRBV28 and TRBJ1-5; D possibly corresponds to TRBD1 (5 bases). The CDR3 has 15 residues. Germline lookup yields CDR1 MDHEN and CDR2 SYDVKM. Trimming took off 7 bases at V and 9 bases at J, with 22 bases between the two ends. CDR3 bases: TGTGCCAGCACCTTACCCGGACAAGGGATGCGGCCCCAGCATTTT. It yields the protein CASTLPGQGMRPQHF.

The rearrangement joins TRBV9 to TRBJ2-3; TRBD2 matches 7 bases. Germline values: CDR1 SGDLS, CDR2 YYNGEE. The CDR3 length is 15 residues. V shed 3 bases, J shed 0 bases, and the junction held 4 bases outside the gene matches. The CDR3 reads CASSAFSGSTDTQYF. CDR3 nucleotides: TGTGCCAGCAGCGCCTTTAGCGGGAGCACAGATACGCAGTATTTT. Full variable domain (missing parts from reference TRBV9 and TRBJ2-3): DSGVTQTPKHLITATGQRVTLRCSPRSGDLSVYWYQQSLDQGLQFLIQYYNGEERAKGNILERFSAQQFPDLHSELNLSSLELGDSALYFCASSAFSGSTDTQYFGPGTRLTVL.

The J gene is TRBJ1-2, the V gene TRBV27, with 9 bases lining up with TRBD1. The V segment lost 3 bases and the J segment 2 bases; nucleotides outside the gene matches: 7. The germline V gene encodes CDR1 MNHEY and CDR2 SMNVEV (reference sequence). The CDR3 has 16 residues. The CDR3 loop reads CASSFGQGLGNYGYTF. CDR3 sequence (DNA): TGTGCCAGCAGTTTTGGACAGGGGTTGGGAAACTATGGCTACACCTTC.

This chain uses TRBV10-3 with TRBJ2-1; D is unclear. Trimming pared 0 bases from V and 5 bases from J, leaving 11 bases between. There are 15 residues in the CDR3. Germline CDR1 reads ENHRY; CDR2 reads SYGVKD. The CDR3, as DNA: TGTGCCATCAGTGAGTCTATTAGACTCAACAATGAGCAGTTCTTC. Translation: CAISESIRLNNEQFF.

This sequence joins TRBV21-1 and TRBJ2-3; the table's D call TRBD1 went unverified against the DNA. TRBV21-1 is a recognized pseudogene. The CDR3 runs to 14 residues. As DNA, the CDR3 is TGTGCCAGCTTGATCAGGCGCCTCACAGATACGCAGTATTTT. Protein product: CASLIRRLTDTQYF.

Notes on this clone: A read error may account for a junction end that differs from germline. The chain has TRBV2 and TRBJ2-7, with D unresolved. The CDR3 consists of 17 residues. Germline V CDR1 and CDR2: SNHLY, FYNNEI. This CDR3 is CASSEGWSQSPGYEQYF. The DNA of the CDR3 is TGTGCCAGCAGCGAAGGGTGGTCGCAAAGTCCCGGCTACGAGCAGTACTTC.

The CDR3 nucleotides read TGCAGCGTTTGGCGCAGTAGCGGAAGACCCCGCGGCGGCAATAACACCGGGGAGCTGTTTTTT. Translation: CSVWRSSGRPRGGNNTGELFF. This sequence joins TRBV29-1 and TRBJ2-2; D is perhaps TRBD2 (6 bases). This CDR3 has 21 amino acids. Germline CDR1 reads SQVTM; CDR2 reads ANQGSEA. Trimming removed 5 bases at V and 2 bases at J, with 33 bases between.

The chain carries TRBV28 and TRBJ2-5; D is possibly TRBD2 (6 bases). Germline CDR1 and CDR2: MDHEN and SYDVKM. V was trimmed by 6 bases and J by 3 bases, leaving 11 bases between them. The CDR3 runs 13 residues. The CDR3 sequence is CASSLGGEETQYF. The CDR3 DNA reads as TGTGCCAGCAGCCTAGGCGGGGAAGAGACCCAGTACTTC. Full variable domain (rest looked up from reference TRBV28 and TRBJ2-5): DVKVTQSSRYLVKRTGEKVFLECVQDMDHENMFWYRQDPGLGLRLIYFSYDVKMKEKGDIPEGYSVSREKKERFSLILESASTNQTSMYLCASSLGGEETQYFGPGTRLLVL.